The rows below give T cell receptor beta chains drawn from one sample of a study of blood T cell repertoires in COVID-19. This table comes from immunoSEQ multiplex PCR, and its TCRdb copy is limited to in-frame clones, with some not included. The sample has approximately 150,000 clones, roughly 93% seen once; the top ten hold roughly 2%. The specimen was peripheral blood. The receptors shown here come from a woman aged 55-75 years with COVID-19, enrolled during active disease. CDR3s include the opening cysteine and the closing phenylalanine or tryptophan. Each record gives: J gene, clone size, D gene, V gene, CDR3 protein, CDR3 DNA. The D gene is left open where the match is weak. The size entry is marked missing in some rows and otherwise reads once, few, many or a size class.

>TRBJ1-2|NA|NA|TRBV10-3
CAINNRTGGTNYGYTF
TGTGCCATCAATAATAGGACGGGGGGTACTAACTATGGCTACACCTTC
>TRBJ1-6|NA|TRBD1|TRBV6-5
CASSPLLTGFSPLHF
TGTGCGAGCTCCCCCTTATTGACAGGGTTTTCACCCCTCCACTTT
>TRBJ2-7|NA|NA|TRBV11-2
CASSLHRAGYYEQYF
TGTGCCAGCAGCCTGCATCGGGCGGGGTACTACGAGCAGTACTTC
>TRBJ2-3|NA|TRBD1|TRBV18
CASSPFTGGLAGTDTQYF
TGTGCCAGCTCACCATTCACAGGGGGCTTGGCTGGCACAGATACGCAGTATTTT
>TRBJ2-7|once|NA|TRBV20-1
CSASRGTGYEQYF
TGCAGTGCTAGTAGGGGGACGGGCTACGAGCAGTACTTC
>TRBJ1-6|NA|NA|TRBV5-1
CASSLGQVSLRSNSPLHF
TGCGCCAGCAGCTTGGGACAGGTCAGTCTTCGAAGCAATTCACCCCTCCACTTT
>TRBJ1-2|NA|TRBD1|TRBV7-2
CASSSRTGEGYTF
TGTGCCAGCAGCTCCCGGACAGGGGAAGGCTACACCTTC
>TRBJ1-5|NA|TRBD1|TRBV10-3
CAISEDRGGQPQHF
TGTGCCATCAGTGAGGACAGGGGGGGTCAGCCCCAGCATTTT
>TRBJ1-4|NA|TRBD1|TRBV30
CAWSRDSSNEKLFF
TGTGCCTGGAGTCGGGACAGTTCGAATGAAAAACTGTTTTTT
>TRBJ1-6|NA|NA|TRBV11-2
CASSLVRYNSPLHF
TGTGCCAGCAGCTTAGTCCGGTATAATTCACCCCTCCACTTT
>TRBJ1-6|few|NA|TRBV6-5
CASSAGAAYNSPLHF
TGTGCCAGCAGCGCGGGGGCGGCCTATAATTCACCCCTCCACTTT
>TRBJ2-4|NA|TRBD1|TRBV6-5
CASRDQQGSGNIQYF
TGTGCCAGCAGGGACCAACAGGGGTCCGGAAACATTCAGTACTTC
>TRBJ2-2|NA|TRBD1|TRBV5-1
CASGQGPNTGELFF
TGCGCCAGCGGACAGGGCCCGAACACCGGGGAGCTGTTTTTT